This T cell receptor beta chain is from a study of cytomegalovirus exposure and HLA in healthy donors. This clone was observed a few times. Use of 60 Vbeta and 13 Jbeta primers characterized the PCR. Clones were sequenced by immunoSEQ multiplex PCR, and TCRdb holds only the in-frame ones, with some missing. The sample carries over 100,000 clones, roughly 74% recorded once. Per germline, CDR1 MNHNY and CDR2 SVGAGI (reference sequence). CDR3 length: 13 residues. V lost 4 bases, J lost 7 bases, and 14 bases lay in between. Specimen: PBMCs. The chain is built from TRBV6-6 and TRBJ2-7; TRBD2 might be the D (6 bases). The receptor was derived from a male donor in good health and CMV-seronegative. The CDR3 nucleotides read TGTGCCAGCAGTTTTGATAGGAGGGTTGAGCAGTACTTC. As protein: CASSFDRRVEQYF.